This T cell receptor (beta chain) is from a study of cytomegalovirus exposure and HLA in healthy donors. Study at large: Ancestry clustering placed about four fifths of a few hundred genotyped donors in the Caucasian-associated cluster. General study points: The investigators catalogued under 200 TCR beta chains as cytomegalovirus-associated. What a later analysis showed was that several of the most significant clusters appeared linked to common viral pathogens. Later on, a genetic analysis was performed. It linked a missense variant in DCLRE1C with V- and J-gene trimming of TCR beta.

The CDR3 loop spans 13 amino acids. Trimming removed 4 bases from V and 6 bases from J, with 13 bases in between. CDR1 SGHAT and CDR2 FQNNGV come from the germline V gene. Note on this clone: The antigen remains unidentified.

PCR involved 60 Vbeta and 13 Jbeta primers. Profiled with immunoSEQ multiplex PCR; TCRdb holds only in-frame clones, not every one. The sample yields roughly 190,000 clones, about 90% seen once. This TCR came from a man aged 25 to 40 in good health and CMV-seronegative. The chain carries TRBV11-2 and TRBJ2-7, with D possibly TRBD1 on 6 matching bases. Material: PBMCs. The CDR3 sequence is CASSSRGGFEQYF. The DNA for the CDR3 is TGTGCCAGCAGCTCCCGAGGGGGTTTCGAGCAGTACTTC.